This T cell receptor (beta chain) appears in the sequencing data of a study of shared clonotypes between healthy human individuals. Study results and caveats: Only blood underwent sampling, and tissue repertoires likely differ. The authors expected sequencing depth to affect clonotype sharing among donors.

Comments on this clone: The antigen remains undetermined.

At a deep level, the assay was run. Data came from immunoSEQ multiplex PCR; TCRdb stores just in-frame clones and leaves some out. The sample consists of some 450,000 clones, approximately 80% of them appearing once. Germline V CDR1 and CDR2: GTSNPN, SVGIG (reference sequence). This CDR3 comprises 13 residues. V was cut by 1 base and J by 0 bases, with 4 bases left in between. The study drew its donors from healthy HIV-negative adults without recent acute infections or vaccinations. The sample taken for sequencing was PBMCs. The TCR sequence derives from a woman aged 35 to 49 in good health. Some clones in this sample may be carry-over from other donors' samples. The gene calls are TRBV30 and TRBJ1-3; D unclear. CDR3 bases: TGTGCCTGGAGTGGTATCTCTGGAAACACCATATATTTT. Amino acid sequence: CAWSGISGNTIYF.